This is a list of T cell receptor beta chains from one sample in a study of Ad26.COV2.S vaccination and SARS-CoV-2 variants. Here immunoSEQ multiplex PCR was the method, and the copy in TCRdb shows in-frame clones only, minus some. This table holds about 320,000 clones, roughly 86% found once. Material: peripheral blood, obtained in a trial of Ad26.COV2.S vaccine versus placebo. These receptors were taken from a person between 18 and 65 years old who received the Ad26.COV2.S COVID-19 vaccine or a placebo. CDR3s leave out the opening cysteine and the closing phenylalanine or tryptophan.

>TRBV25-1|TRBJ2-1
ASSEGWGGKKNEQF
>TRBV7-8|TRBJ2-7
ASSLSGGLASYEQY
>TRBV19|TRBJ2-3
ASSSGTGVPDTQY
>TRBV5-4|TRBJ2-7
ASSLQDRGEQY
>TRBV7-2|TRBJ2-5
ASSSRVQETQY
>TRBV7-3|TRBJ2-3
ASSTSGGATDTQY
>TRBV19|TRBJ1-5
ASSRAVNQPQH
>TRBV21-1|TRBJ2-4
ASSKAPGTAQTKNIQY
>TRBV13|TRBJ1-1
ASSPNTEAF
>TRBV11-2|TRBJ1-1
ASSRLTGAGTEAF
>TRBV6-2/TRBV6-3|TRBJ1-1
ASSSAQRLSGTEAF
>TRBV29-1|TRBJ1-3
SVALSGNTIY
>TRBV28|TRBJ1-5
ASNLRGASQPQH
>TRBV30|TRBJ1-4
AGGTEVKLF
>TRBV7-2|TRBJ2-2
ASSLAHRGLGTTGELF
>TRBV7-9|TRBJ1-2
ASGEMGGYT